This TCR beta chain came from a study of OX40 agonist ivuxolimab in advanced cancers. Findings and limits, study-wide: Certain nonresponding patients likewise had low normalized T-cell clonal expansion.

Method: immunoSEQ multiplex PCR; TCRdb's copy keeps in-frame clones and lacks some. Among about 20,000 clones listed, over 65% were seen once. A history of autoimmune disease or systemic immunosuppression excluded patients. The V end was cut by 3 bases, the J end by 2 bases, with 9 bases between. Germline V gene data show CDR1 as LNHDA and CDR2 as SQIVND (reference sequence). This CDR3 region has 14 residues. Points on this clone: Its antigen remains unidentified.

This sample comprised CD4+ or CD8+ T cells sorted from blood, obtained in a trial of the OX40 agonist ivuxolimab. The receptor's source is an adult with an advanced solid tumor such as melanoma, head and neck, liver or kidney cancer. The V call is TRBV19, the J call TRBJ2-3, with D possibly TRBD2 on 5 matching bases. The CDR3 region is CASSMGSHTDTQYF. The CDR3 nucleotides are TGTGCCAGTAGTATGGGGAGCCACACAGATACGCAGTATTTT.